Listed below are T cell receptor beta chains from one sample, sequenced in a study of cytotoxic CD8 clonotypes in ibrutinib-treated CLL. This table comes from immunoSEQ multiplex PCR, and its TCRdb copy is limited to in-frame clones, with some not included. Of some 150,000 clones detected, about 72% appear once; the ten largest clones hold around 30%. The sample consisted of PBMCs, taken after 12 months of ibrutinib treatment. The receptors derive from a human donor with chronic lymphocytic leukemia. Both conserved end residues are part of each CDR3. The D gene is left open where the match is weak. Size is stated for part of the rows, as once, few or many counts, or as a class when the clone is expanded.

CDR3,DNA,V,size,J,D
CASSPGQKNTEAFF,TGTGCCAGCAGCCCGGGACAGAAGAACACTGAAGCTTTCTTT,TRBV7-3,-,TRBJ1-1,TRBD1
CASLQGASYEQYF,TGTGCCAGCTTACAGGGGGCCTCCTACGAGCAGTACTTC,TRBV18,-,TRBJ2-7,TRBD1
CATSRDLGTVNSPLHF,TGTGCCACCAGCAGAGATCTCGGGACAGTCAATTCACCCCTCCACTTT,TRBV15,-,TRBJ1-6,TRBD1
CASSYAGAPYEQYF,TGTGCCAGCAGTTACGCAGGGGCCCCCTACGAGCAGTACTTC,TRBV6-5,-,TRBJ2-7,-
CASSLNRGAISYNEQFF,TGTGCCAGCAGCTTAAACAGGGGAGCCATCTCCTACAATGAGCAGTTCTTC,TRBV7-2,-,TRBJ2-1,TRBD1
CASSITGAFTGELFF,TGTGCCAGCAGCATTACAGGGGCTTTCACCGGGGAGCTGTTTTTT,TRBV5-6,-,TRBJ2-2,TRBD1
CASSYSEGTYEQYF,TGTGCCAGCAGTTACTCTGAGGGTACCTACGAGCAGTACTTC,TRBV6-5,-,TRBJ2-7,-
CASSFGRVRPQHF,TGTGCCAGCAGCTTCGGACGGGTTCGGCCCCAGCATTTT,TRBV7-9,-,TRBJ1-5,-
CASSQEDSFGTGVYEQYF,TGCGCCAGCAGCCAAGAGGACTCTTTTGGGACAGGGGTCTACGAGCAGTACTTC,TRBV4-3,-,TRBJ2-7,TRBD1
CASTRGAGGSDTQYF,TGTGCCAGCACCCGGGGAGCGGGGGGATCAGATACGCAGTATTTT,TRBV7-9,-,TRBJ2-3,TRBD2
CASMQGLDSPLHF,TGTGCCAGCATGCAGGGTCTTGATTCACCCCTCCACTTT,TRBV2,few,TRBJ1-6,-
CASSPRRLLSSTDTQYF,TGTGCCAGCAGCCCCAGGCGTCTGTTATCTAGCACAGATACGCAGTATTTT,TRBV11-3,-,TRBJ2-3,-
CASSRSASGGRQEQFF,TGTGCCAGCAGCCGCTCGGCTAGCGGGGGCCGTCAAGAGCAGTTCTTC,TRBV7-2,once,TRBJ2-1,TRBD2
CASSLQSGAADTGELFF,TGTGCCAGCAGCTTGCAATCCGGGGCAGCGGACACCGGGGAGCTGTTTTTT,TRBV5-8,-,TRBJ2-2,-
CASSPTLTGNHYGYTF,TGTGCCAGCTCACCTACTCTGACAGGGAACCACTATGGCTACACCTTC,TRBV18,-,TRBJ1-2,TRBD1
CASSQEGNLASGSPELFF,TGCGCCAGCAGCCAAGAGGGAAATCTTGCTAGCGGGAGCCCCGAGCTGTTTTTT,TRBV4-3,-,TRBJ2-2,TRBD2
CASSPLESSYEQYF,TGTGCCAGCTCACCACTGGAGAGCTCCTACGAGCAGTACTTC,TRBV18,-,TRBJ2-7,-
CASSLLQLAGEIWETQYF,TGTGCCAGCAGCCTCCTACAACTAGCGGGAGAAATCTGGGAGACCCAGTACTTC,TRBV14,-,TRBJ2-5,TRBD2
CASSFTGELFF,TGTGCCAGCAGCTTCACCGGGGAGCTGTTTTTT,TRBV7-9,-,TRBJ2-2,-
CASRESPSPEAFF,TGTGCCAGCCGAGAGAGCCCCAGCCCTGAAGCTTTCTTT,TRBV6-1,-,TRBJ1-1,-
CASSQESRVVQPQHF,TGCGCCAGCAGCCAAGAATCTCGGGTTGTTCAGCCCCAGCATTTT,TRBV4-1,-,TRBJ1-5,-
CASTMYGPGLAGVQETQYF,TGTGCCAGCACCATGTACGGGCCGGGACTAGCGGGGGTACAAGAGACCCAGTACTTC,TRBV27,-,TRBJ2-5,TRBD2
CASKRDPGAGDYEQFF,TGTGCCAGCAAAAGGGACCCGGGTGCGGGGGACTATGAGCAGTTCTTC,TRBV27,-,TRBJ2-1,TRBD2
CASSPGQGIRAEAFF,TGTGCCAGCAGCCCAGGACAGGGTATTAGGGCTGAAGCTTTCTTT,TRBV9,-,TRBJ1-1,TRBD1
CAIRKTAQTDTQYF,TGTGCCATCAGGAAGACGGCCCAGACAGATACGCAGTATTTT,TRBV10-3,few,TRBJ2-3,-
CASSLGTSGSTDTQYF,TGTGCCAGCAGCCTCGGTACTAGCGGGAGCACAGATACGCAGTATTTT,TRBV7-3,once,TRBJ2-3,TRBD2
CASRLAGVETQYF,TGTGCCAGCAGACTAGCGGGGGTAGAGACCCAGTACTTC,TRBV5-6,-,TRBJ2-5,TRBD2
CASSPTPVGGGYEQYF,TGTGCCAGCAGCCCAACCCCGGTTGGGGGCGGCTACGAGCAGTACTTC,TRBV27,-,TRBJ2-7,-
CASSKSSGVGETQYF,TGCGCCAGCAGCAAGTCTAGCGGGGTAGGAGAGACCCAGTACTTC,TRBV5-1,few,TRBJ2-5,TRBD2
CASSVGGKLNYGYTF,TGTGCCAGCAGCGTAGGTGGCAAGCTAAACTATGGCTACACCTTC,TRBV9,-,TRBJ1-2,-
CASSNQVSYEQYF,TGTGCCAGCAGTAACCAGGTCTCCTACGAGCAGTACTTC,TRBV2,few,TRBJ2-7,-
CASSPIPGLAEGADTQYF,TGTGCCAGCAGTCCGATCCCGGGACTAGCGGAGGGAGCAGATACGCAGTATTTT,TRBV27,-,TRBJ2-3,TRBD2
CASSQVTSGSTDTQYF,TGTGCCAGCAGCCAAGTGACTAGCGGTAGCACAGATACGCAGTATTTT,TRBV4-2,-,TRBJ2-3,TRBD2
CASRTWDGSGETQYF,TGTGCCAGCAGAACCTGGGACGGGTCAGGGGAGACCCAGTACTTC,TRBV11-2,-,TRBJ2-5,-
CASSQGPQRGGSDTQYF,TGCGCCAGCAGCCAGGGTCCTCAGCGGGGGGGCTCAGATACGCAGTATTTT,TRBV4-1,-,TRBJ2-3,TRBD2
CASSLAYITRDRAYDNQPQHF,TGTGCCAGCAGCTTAGCGTACATTACCCGGGACAGGGCCTATGACAATCAGCCCCAGCATTTT,TRBV7-2,-,TRBJ1-5,TRBD1
CASSLDPRVRNTEAFF,TGTGCCAGCAGCTTAGATCCTAGGGTCCGAAACACTGAAGCTTTCTTT,TRBV7-8,-,TRBJ1-1,-
CATSSQGVNEKLFF,TGTGCCACCAGCTCTCAGGGGGTTAATGAAAAACTGTTTTTT,TRBV15,-,TRBJ1-4,TRBD1
CASSGPVEWQPQHF,TGTGCCAGCAGTGGACCGGTGGAGTGGCAGCCCCAGCATTTT,TRBV6-1,-,TRBJ1-5,-
CASVRGADGNTIYF,TGTGCCAGCGTCCGGGGGGCTGATGGAAACACCATATATTTT,TRBV2,-,TRBJ1-3,-
CASSFWGYEQYF,TGTGCCAGCAGTTTTTGGGGCTACGAGCAGTACTTC,TRBV28,-,TRBJ2-7,-
CASSFTSGSPAETQYF,TGCGCCAGCAGCTTCACTAGCGGCTCCCCGGCGGAGACCCAGTACTTC,TRBV5-1,once,TRBJ2-5,TRBD2
CASSYGLPGLNYEQYF,TGTGCCAGCAGTTACGGACTACCGGGACTCAACTACGAGCAGTACTTC,TRBV6-5,once,TRBJ2-7,-
CASSITPRDEQYF,TGTGCCAGCAGCATAACTCCCAGGGACGAGCAGTACTTC,TRBV7-3,-,TRBJ2-7,-
CASTDAFYNEQFF,TGTGCCAGCACGGACGCGTTCTACAATGAGCAGTTCTTC,TRBV27,-,TRBJ2-1,-
CASSAHQLAGWVDTQYF,TGTGCCAGCAGCGCGCACCAACTAGCGGGATGGGTAGATACGCAGTATTTT,TRBV7-2,-,TRBJ2-3,TRBD2
CASSLAEEAQYF,TGCGCCAGCAGCTTGGCCGAGGAGGCCCAGTACTTC,TRBV5-1,-,TRBJ2-5,-
CASIKGTGLYGYTF,TGTGCCAGCATCAAAGGGACGGGACTCTATGGCTACACCTTC,TRBV5-8,-,TRBJ1-2,-
CAWGTDSNQPQHF,TGTGCCTGGGGGACGGATAGCAATCAGCCCCAGCATTTT,TRBV30,-,TRBJ1-5,-
CASSLNGRGGIDTQYF,TGTGCCAGCAGCTTAAATGGGCGGGGAGGTATAGATACGCAGTATTTT,TRBV11-2,-,TRBJ2-3,-
CASSLDGGRHYEQYF,TGTGCCAGCAGCTTAGATGGGGGGCGCCACTACGAGCAGTACTTC,TRBV11-2,few,TRBJ2-7,-
CASSAGTLTPGELFF,TGTGCCAGCAGTGCGGGGACCCTCACACCCGGGGAGCTGTTTTTT,TRBV2,-,TRBJ2-2,-
CASGLGLLASGANVLTF,TGTGCTAGTGGTTTGGGGCTACTAGCTTCTGGGGCCAACGTCCTGACTTTC,TRBV12-5,-,TRBJ2-6,-
CASSGQDTYNEQFF,TGTGCCAGCAGCGGACAGGACACGTACAATGAGCAGTTCTTC,TRBV7-2,-,TRBJ2-1,TRBD1
CASSETWGRDGYTF,TGCGCCAGCAGCGAAACATGGGGGAGGGATGGCTACACCTTC,TRBV5-1,-,TRBJ1-2,-
CASSRAGGVNEKLFF,TGCGCCAGCAGCAGAGCCGGTGGGGTGAATGAAAAACTGTTTTTT,TRBV5-1,-,TRBJ1-4,-
CASSQSLAGDEQFF,TGTGCCAGCAGCCAAAGTCTAGCGGGAGATGAGCAGTTCTTC,TRBV7-3,once,TRBJ2-1,TRBD2